The 4 T cell receptor beta chains listed next were all sequenced from one sample in a study of blood T cell repertoires in COVID-19. Clones were read by immunoSEQ multiplex PCR, and TCRdb kept only the in-frame ones, dropping some. The data hold 170,000 or so clones, with about 88% observed a single time. Material for sequencing was PBMCs or T cells enriched from blood (not recorded which). These receptors were collected from a woman between 50 and 59 years old who had recovered from COVID-19.

A single count supports this clone. The V and J genes are TRBV7-9 and TRBJ2-1, with TRBD1 matching over 9 bases. Germline trimming cut 5 bases from V and 7 bases from J; bases unmatched to any gene: 9. This CDR3 is 15 amino acids long. CDR1 is SEHNR, CDR2 FQNEAQ, per germline (reference sequence). The CDR3 spells CASSLGTGHVNEQFF. DNA for the CDR3: TGTGCCAGCAGCCTCGGGACAGGGCACGTGAATGAGCAGTTCTTC.

This chain connects TRBV10-3 to TRBJ2-3, with 7 nucleotides matching TRBD2. The germline V gene encodes CDR1 ENHRY and CDR2 SYGVKD. V was pared by 4 bases and J by 0 bases, with 7 bases of the junction left unmatched. The CDR3 covers 16 residues. CDR3 amino acids: CAISAAGDYSTDTQYF. For the CDR3, the DNA is TGTGCCATCAGTGCTGCTGGGGACTATAGCACAGATACGCAGTATTTT.

This chain uses TRBV10-2 with TRBJ2-3; a possible D gene is TRBD2 (6 bases). The length of the CDR3 is 14 residues. Germline lookup yields CDR1 WSHSY and CDR2 SAAADI. V shed 3 bases and J shed 2 bases, with 9 bases lying between them. CDR3 nucleotide sequence: TGCGCCAGCAGTGACAGCGGGTACACAGATACGCAGTATTTT. Translating gives CASSDSGYTDTQYF.

The rearrangement joins TRBV4-2 to TRBJ1-2; 7 positions agree with TRBD1. Losses at the gene ends were 0 bases for V and 7 bases for J; bases not matched to a gene: 5. The germline CDR1 and CDR2 sequences are LGHNA and YNFKEQ. The CDR3 runs 14 residues. The CDR3, as DNA: TGTGCCAGCAGCCAAGACAACAGGGGCAGTGGCTACACCTTC. Its protein product is CASSQDNRGSGYTF.